This T cell receptor beta chain originates from a study of cytomegalovirus exposure and HLA in healthy donors. With regard to this clone: Its antigen is unknown. An end of the junction differs from the germline gene, which may be a read error.

CDR1 SSHAT and CDR2 FNYEAQ come from the germline V gene (reference sequence). There are 15 residues in the CDR3. Amplification used 60 Vbeta primers and 13 Jbeta primers. Source study methods: Later, an analysis found around 80 million unique TCR beta chains, and about 10 million of these were shared. The method was immunoSEQ multiplex PCR; TCRdb's version includes in-frame clones alone and lacks a portion of them. V, J and clone size derive from that table, while D and trimming were established from the DNA sequence. The sample shows 100,000 to 150,000 clones, around 77% of them seen only once. Study results and caveats: Accounts indicate the classifier identified cytomegalovirus status with strong specificity and sensitivity.

This TCR derives from a woman between 40 and 55 years old in good health and CMV-seropositive. This sequence joins TRBV7-7 and TRBJ2-1; tentatively, D is TRBD2 (6 bases). Sequenced sample: PBMCs. CDR3 nucleotide sequence: TGTGCTAGCAGCTTAGGTATGGACTACGTCAATGAGCAGTTCTTC. Residues: CASSLGMDYVNEQFF.